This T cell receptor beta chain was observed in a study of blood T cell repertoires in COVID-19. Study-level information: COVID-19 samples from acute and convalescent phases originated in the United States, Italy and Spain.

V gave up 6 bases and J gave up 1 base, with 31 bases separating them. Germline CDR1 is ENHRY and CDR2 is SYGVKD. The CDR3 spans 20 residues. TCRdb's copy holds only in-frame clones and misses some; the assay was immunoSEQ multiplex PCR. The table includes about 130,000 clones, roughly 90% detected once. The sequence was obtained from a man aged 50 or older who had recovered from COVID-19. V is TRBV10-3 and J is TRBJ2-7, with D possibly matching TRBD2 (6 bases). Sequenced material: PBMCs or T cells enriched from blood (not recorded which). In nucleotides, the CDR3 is TGTGCCATCAGCCGTTCTGTGGTCCGCCGTAGCGGCCAGCCTTCCTACGAGCAGTACTTC. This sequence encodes CAISRSVVRRSGQPSYEQYF.